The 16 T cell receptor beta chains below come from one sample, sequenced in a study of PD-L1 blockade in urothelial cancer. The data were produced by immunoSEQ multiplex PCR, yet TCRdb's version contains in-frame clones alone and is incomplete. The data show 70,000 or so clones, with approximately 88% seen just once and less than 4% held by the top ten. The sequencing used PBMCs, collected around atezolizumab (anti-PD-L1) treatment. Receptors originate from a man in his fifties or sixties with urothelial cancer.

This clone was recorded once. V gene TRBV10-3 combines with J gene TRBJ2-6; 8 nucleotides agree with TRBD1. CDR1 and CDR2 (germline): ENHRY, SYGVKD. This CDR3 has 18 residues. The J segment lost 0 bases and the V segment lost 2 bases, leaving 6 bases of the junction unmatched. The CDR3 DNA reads TGTGCCATCAGTGAGACCGGGACAGGAAACTCTGGGGCCAACGTCCTGACTTTC. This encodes CAISETGTGNSGANVLTF.

CDR3 amino acids: CASSQDAGESDTQYF. The CDR3 DNA reads as TGTGCCAGCAGCCAAGACGCGGGAGAATCAGATACGCAGTATTTT. The chain couples TRBV4-2 to TRBJ2-3; 7 bases are shared with TRBD2. With 0 bases clipped from V and 4 bases from J, the junction kept 4 bases outside the gene matches. In germline, CDR1 is LGHNA, CDR2 YNFKEQ. This CDR3 contains 15 residues.

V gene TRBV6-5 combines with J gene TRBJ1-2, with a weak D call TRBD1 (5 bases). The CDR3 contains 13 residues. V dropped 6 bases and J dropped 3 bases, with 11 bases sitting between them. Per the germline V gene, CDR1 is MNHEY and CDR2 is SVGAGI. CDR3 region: CASRKTVDYGYTF. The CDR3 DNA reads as TGTGCCAGCAGGAAGACAGTGGACTATGGCTACACCTTC.

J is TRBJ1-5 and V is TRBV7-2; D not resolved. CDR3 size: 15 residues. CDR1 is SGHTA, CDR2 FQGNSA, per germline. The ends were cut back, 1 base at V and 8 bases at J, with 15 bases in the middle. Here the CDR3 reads CASSLVDGSGEPQHF. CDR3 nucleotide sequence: TGTGCCAGCAGCTTAGTCGACGGAAGCGGGGAGCCCCAGCATTTT.

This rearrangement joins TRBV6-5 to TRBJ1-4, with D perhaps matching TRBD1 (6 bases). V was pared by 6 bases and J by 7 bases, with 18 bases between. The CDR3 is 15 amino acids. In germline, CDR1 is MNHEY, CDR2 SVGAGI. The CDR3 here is CASSPGRGASEKLFF. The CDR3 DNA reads TGTGCCAGCAGCCCTGGACGGGGGGCGAGTGAAAAACTGTTTTTT.

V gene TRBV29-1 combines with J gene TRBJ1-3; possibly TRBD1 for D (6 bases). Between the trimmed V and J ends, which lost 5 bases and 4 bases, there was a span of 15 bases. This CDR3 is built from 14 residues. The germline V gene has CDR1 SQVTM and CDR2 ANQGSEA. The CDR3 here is CSVLDRSSGNTIYF. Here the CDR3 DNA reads TGCAGCGTTCTCGACAGGTCATCCGGAAACACCATATATTTT.

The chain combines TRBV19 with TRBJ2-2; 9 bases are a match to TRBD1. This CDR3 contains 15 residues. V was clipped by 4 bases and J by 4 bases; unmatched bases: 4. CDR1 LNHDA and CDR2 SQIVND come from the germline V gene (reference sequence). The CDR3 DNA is TGTGCCAGTAGTACTGGGACAGGGCGCACCGGGGAGCTGTTTTTT. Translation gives CASSTGTGRTGELFF.

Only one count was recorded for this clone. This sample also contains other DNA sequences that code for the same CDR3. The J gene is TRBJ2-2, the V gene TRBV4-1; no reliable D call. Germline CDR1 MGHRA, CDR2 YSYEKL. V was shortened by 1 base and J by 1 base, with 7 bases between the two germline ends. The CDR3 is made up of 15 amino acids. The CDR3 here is CASSQVPGNTGELFF. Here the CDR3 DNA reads TGCGCCAGCAGCCAAGTCCCAGGGAACACCGGGGAGCTGTTTTTT.

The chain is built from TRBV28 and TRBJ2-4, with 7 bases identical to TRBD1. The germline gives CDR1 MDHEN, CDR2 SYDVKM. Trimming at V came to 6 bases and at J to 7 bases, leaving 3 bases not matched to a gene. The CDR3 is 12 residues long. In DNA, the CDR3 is TGTGCCAGCAGGGGGACAGAGAACATTCAGTACTTC. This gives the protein CASRGTENIQYF.

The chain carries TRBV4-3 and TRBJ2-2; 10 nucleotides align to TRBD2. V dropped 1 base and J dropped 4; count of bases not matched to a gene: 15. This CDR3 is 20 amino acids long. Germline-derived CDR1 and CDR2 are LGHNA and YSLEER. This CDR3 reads CASSQVDPSGSWVATGELFF. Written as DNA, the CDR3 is TGCGCCAGCAGCCAAGTAGACCCTAGCGGGAGTTGGGTGGCCACCGGGGAGCTGTTTTTT.

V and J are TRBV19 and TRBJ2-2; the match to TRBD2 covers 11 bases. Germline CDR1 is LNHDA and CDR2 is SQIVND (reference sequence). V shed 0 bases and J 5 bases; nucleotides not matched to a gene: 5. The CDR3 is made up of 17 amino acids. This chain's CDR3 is CASSIDLAGGKTGELFF. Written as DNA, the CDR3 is TGTGCCAGTAGTATAGACCTAGCGGGAGGCAAGACCGGGGAGCTGTTTTTT. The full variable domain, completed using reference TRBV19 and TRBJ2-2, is DGGITQSPKYLFRKEGQNVTLSCEQNLNHDAMYWYRQDPGQGLRLIYYSQIVNDFQKGDIAEGYSVSREKKESFPLTVTSAQKNPTAFYLCASSIDLAGGKTGELFFGEGSRLTVL.

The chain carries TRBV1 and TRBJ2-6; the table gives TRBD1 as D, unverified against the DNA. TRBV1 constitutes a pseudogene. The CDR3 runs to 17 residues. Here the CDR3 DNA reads TGCACCAGCAAAAGGGACAGGGAGATTCCTGGGGCCAACGTCCTGACTTTC. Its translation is CTSKRDREIPGANVLTF.

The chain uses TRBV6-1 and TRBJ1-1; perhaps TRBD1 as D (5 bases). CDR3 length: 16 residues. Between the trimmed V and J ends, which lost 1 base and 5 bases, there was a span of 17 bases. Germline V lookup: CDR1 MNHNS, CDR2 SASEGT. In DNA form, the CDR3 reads TGTGCCAGCAGTGAAGGGGGGTTGGGAGGAGGGACTGAAGCTTTCTTT. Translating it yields CASSEGGLGGGTEAFF.

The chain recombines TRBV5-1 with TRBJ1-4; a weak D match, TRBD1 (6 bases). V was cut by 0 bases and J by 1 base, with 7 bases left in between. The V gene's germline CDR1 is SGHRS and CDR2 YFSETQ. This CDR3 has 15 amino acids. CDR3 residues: CASSLGTVTNEKLFF. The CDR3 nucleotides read TGCGCCAGCAGCTTGGGGACAGTAACTAATGAAAAACTGTTTTTT.

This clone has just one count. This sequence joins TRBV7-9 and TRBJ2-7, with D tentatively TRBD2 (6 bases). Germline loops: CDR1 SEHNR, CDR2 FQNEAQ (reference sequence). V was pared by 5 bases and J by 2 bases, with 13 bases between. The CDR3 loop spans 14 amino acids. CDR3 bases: TGTGCCAGCAGCCCTCGGTTAGCGGCCTACGAGCAGTACTTC. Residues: CASSPRLAAYEQYF.

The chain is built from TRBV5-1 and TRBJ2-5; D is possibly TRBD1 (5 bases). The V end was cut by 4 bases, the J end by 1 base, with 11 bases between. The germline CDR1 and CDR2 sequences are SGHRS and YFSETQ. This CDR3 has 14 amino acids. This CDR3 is CASSPTVSQETQYF. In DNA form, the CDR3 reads TGCGCCAGCAGCCCGACAGTGTCCCAAGAGACCCAGTACTTC.